This T cell receptor beta chain was documented in a study of beta chain features in type 1 diabetes. Study observations and caveats: The naive, central memory and Treg TCRB repertoires looked more alike in patients than they did in healthy donors.

As concerns this clone: Its antigen is unknown.

Looked up from germline, CDR1 is MNHEY and CDR2 is SVGAGI. This CDR3 comprises 12 residues. V shed 5 bases and J shed 11 bases, with 16 bases lying between them. Expressed TCRB transcripts were sequenced after all isolated RNA was converted to cDNA. Some clones are missing from TCRdb's copy, which holds only in-frame ones; the method was immunoSEQ multiplex PCR. The sample lists over 700,000 clones, 15% to 20% occurring once. Sequenced input: naive CD4+ T cells from blood. This clonotype was obtained from a woman aged 18-29 years in good health. The rearrangement joins TRBV6-5 to TRBJ2-7; tentative D call: TRBD2 (5 bases). The CDR3 spells CASSPSSRVEYF. The CDR3, as DNA: TGTGCCAGCAGTCCTTCATCGAGGGTGGAGTACTTC.